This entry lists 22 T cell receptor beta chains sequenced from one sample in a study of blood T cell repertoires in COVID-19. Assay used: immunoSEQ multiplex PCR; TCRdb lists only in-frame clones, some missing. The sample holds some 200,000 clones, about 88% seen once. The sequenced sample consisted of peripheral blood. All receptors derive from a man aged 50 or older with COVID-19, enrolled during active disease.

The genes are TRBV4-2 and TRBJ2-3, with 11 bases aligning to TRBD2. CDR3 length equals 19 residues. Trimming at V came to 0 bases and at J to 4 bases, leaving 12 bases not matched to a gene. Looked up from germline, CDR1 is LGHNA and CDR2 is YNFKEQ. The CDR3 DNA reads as TGTGCCAGCAGCCAAGAGTCTAGCGGGGGGACCCGGTGGGCAGATACGCAGTATTTT. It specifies CASSQESSGGTRWADTQYF.

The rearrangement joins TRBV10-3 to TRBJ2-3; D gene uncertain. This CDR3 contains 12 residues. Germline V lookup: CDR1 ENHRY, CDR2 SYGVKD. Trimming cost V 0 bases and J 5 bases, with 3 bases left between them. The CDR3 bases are TGTGCCATCAGTGAGTCCAGAGATACGCAGTATTTT. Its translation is CAISESRDTQYF.

The CDR3 region has the DNA TGTGCCAGCAGCAACCTACAGGGTTTTAGCAATCAGCCCCAGCATTTT. Protein sequence: CASSNLQGFSNQPQHF. This chain uses TRBV21-1 with TRBJ1-5; TRBD1 was called by the table and not checked on the DNA. TRBV21-1 is listed as a pseudogene. The CDR3 runs to 16 residues.

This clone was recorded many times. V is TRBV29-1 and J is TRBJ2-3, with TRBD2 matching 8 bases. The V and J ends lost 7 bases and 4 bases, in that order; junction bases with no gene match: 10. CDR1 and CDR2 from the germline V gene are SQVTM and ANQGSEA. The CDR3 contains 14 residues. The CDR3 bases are TGCAGCGGGGGTTTGTTGCGGGAGGCAGATACGCAGTATTTT. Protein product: CSGGLLREADTQYF.

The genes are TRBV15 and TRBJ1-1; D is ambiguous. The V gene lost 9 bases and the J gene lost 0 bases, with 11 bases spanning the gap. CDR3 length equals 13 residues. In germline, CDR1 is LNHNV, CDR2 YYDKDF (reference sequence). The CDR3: CATLEEVNTEAFF. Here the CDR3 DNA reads TGTGCCACGTTAGAAGAGGTGAACACTGAAGCTTTCTTT.

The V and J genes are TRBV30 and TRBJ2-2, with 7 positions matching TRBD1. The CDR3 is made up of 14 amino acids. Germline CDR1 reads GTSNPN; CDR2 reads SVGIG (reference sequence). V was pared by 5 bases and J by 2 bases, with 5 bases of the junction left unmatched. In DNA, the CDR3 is TGTGCCTGGTTACAGGGGCATAACACCGGGGAGCTGTTTTTT. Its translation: CAWLQGHNTGELFF.

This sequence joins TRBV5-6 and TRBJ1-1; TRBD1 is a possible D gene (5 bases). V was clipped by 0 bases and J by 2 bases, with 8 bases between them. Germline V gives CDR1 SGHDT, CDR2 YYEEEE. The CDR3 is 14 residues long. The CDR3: CASSLATENTEAFF. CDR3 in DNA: TGTGCCAGCAGCTTGGCGACAGAAAACACTGAAGCTTTCTTT.

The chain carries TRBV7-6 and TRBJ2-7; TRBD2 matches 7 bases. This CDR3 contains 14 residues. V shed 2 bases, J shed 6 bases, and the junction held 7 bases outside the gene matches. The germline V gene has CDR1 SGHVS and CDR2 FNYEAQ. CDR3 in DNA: TGTGCCAGCAGCTTAAGAGGGAGGGCCTCCGAGCAGTACTTC. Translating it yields CASSLRGRASEQYF. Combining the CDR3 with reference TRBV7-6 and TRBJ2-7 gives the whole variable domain GAGVSQSPRYKVTKRGQDVALRCDPISGHVSLYWYRQALGQGPEFLTYFNYEAQQDKSGLPNDRFSAERPEGSISTLTIQRTEQRDSAMYRCASSLRGRASEQYFGPGTRLTVT.

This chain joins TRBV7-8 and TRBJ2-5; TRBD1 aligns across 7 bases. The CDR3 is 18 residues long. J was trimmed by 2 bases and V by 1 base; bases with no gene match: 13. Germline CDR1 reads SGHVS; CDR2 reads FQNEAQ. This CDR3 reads CASSLGSPSRDRQETQYF. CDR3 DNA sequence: TGTGCCAGCAGCTTAGGCTCCCCAAGCCGGGACAGACAAGAGACCCAGTACTTC. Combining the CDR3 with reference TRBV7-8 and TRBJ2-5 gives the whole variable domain GAGVSQSPRYKVAKRGQDVALRCDPISGHVSLFWYQQALGQGPEFLTYFQNEAQLDKSGLPSDRFFAERPEGSVSTLKIQRTQQEDSAVYLCASSLGSPSRDRQETQYFGPGTRLLVL.

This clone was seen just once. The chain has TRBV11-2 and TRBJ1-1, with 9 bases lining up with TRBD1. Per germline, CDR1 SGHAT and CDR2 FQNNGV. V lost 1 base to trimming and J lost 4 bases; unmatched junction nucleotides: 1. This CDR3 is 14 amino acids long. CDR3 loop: CASSLGTGVTEAFF. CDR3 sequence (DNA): TGTGCCAGCAGCTTAGGGACAGGGGTCACTGAAGCTTTCTTT. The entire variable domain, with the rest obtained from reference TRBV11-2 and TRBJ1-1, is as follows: EAGVAQSPRYKIIEKRQSVAFWCNPISGHATLYWYQQILGQGPKLLIQFQNNGVVDDSQLPKDRFSAERLKGVDSTLKIQPAKLEDSAVYLCASSLGTGVTEAFFGQGTRLTVV.

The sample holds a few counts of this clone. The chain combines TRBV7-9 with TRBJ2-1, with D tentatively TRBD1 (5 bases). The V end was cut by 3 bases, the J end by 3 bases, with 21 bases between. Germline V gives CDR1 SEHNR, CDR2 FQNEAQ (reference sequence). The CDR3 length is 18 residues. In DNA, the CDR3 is TGTGCCAGCAGCTTCGACATTGGGGTGGGGCCGATCTACAATGAGCAGTTCTTC. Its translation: CASSFDIGVGPIYNEQFF. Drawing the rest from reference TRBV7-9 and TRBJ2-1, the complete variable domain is DTGVSQNPRHKITKRGQNVTFRCDPISEHNRLYWYRQTLGQGPEFLTYFQNEAQLEKSRLLSDRFSAERPKGSFSTLEIQRTEQGDSAMYLCASSFDIGVGPIYNEQFFGPGTRLTVL.

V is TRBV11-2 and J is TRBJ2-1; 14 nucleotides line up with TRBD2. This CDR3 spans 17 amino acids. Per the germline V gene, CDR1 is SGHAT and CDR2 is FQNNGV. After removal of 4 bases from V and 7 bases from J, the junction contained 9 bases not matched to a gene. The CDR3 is CASSSPGLAGVRNEQFF. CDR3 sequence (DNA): TGTGCCAGCAGCTCTCCGGGACTAGCGGGAGTGAGGAATGAGCAGTTCTTC.

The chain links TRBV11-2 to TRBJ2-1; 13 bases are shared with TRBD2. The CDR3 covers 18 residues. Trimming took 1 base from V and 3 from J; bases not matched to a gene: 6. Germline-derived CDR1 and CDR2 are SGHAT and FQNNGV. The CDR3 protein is CASSLVGLAGKLYNEQFF. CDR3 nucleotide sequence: TGTGCCAGCAGCTTAGTGGGACTAGCGGGAAAACTCTACAATGAGCAGTTCTTC.

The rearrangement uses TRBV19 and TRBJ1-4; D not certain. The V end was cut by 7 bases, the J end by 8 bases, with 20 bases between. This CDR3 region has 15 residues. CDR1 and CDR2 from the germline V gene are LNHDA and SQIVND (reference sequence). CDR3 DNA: TGTGCCAGTACCCCCCCTTTTTACCCGAGAGAAAAACTGTTTTTT. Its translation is CASTPPFYPREKLFF.

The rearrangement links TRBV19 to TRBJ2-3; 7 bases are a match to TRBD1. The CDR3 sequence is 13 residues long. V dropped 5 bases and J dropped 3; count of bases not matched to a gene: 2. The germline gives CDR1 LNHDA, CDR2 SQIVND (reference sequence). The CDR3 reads CASSSQGTDTQYF. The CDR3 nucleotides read TGTGCCAGTAGTTCACAGGGGACAGATACGCAGTATTTT.

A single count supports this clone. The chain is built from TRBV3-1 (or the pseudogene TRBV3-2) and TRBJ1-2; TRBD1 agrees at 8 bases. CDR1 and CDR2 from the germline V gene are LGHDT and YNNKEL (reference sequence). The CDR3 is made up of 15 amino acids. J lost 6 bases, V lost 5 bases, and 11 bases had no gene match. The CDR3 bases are TGTGCCAGCAGCTCCGGACAGGGCGAGTGGAATGGCTACACCTTC. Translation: CASSSGQGEWNGYTF.

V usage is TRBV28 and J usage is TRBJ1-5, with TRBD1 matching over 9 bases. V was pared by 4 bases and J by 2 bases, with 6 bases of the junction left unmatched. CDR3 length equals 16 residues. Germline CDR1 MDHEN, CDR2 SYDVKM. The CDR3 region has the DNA TGTGCCAGCAGTTGGGGGACAGGGATGGGCAATCAGCCCCAGCATTTT. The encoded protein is CASSWGTGMGNQPQHF.

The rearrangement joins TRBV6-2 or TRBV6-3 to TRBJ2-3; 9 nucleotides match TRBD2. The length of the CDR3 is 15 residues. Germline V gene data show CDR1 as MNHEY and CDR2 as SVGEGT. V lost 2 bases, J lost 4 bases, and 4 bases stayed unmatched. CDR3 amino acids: CASSYNERGADTQYF. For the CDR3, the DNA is TGTGCCAGCAGTTACAACGAGCGGGGGGCAGATACGCAGTATTTT.

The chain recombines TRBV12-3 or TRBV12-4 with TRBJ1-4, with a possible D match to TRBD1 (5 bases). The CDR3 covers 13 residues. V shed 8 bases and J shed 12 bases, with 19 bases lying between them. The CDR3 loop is CASSRVGVGELFF. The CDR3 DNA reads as TGTGCCAGCTCCAGGGTAGGGGTGGGTGAACTGTTTTTT.

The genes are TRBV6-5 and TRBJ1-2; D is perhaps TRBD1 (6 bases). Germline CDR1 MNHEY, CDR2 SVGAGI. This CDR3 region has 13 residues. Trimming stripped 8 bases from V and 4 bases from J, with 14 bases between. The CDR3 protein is CASSRGFSYGYTF. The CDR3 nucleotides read TGTGCCAGCTCCAGGGGCTTTTCCTATGGCTACACCTTC.

CDR3 sequence (DNA): TGTGCCAGCAGCTCTGGGGCTAGCGGGACCCAAGAGACCCAGTACTTC. Protein: CASSSGASGTQETQYF. V and J are TRBV11-2 and TRBJ2-5; 9 nucleotides line up with TRBD2. Germline CDR1 SGHAT, CDR2 FQNNGV. This CDR3 contains 16 residues. V lost 4 bases, J lost 1 base, and 7 bases stayed unmatched.

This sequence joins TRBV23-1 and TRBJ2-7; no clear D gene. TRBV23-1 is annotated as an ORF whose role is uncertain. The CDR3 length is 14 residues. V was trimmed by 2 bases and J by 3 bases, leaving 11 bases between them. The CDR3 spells CASSQSPTIYEQYF. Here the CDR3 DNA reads TGCGCCAGCAGTCAAAGTCCAACTATCTACGAGCAGTACTTC.